The source of this TCR beta chain is a study of cytomegalovirus exposure and HLA in healthy donors. Worth noting for this clone: What it binds is unknown. Sequence at one end of the junction differs from germline and may be a read error.

Regarding the study as a whole: Across donors, most TCRs were seen rarely, yet some public ones were widespread. Trimming of TCR beta V- and J-genes showed a link, identified in a later analysis, to a missense DCLRE1C variant. Analyzed later, association rates of TCRs varied across HLA loci, with DRB1 most and HLA-C fewest.

The study ran its PCR with 60 Vbeta and 13 Jbeta primers. The method was immunoSEQ multiplex PCR; TCRdb's version includes in-frame clones alone and lacks a portion of them. The table shows around 170,000 clones, with roughly 82% occurring only once. This CDR3 has 16 amino acids. The germline gives CDR1 SEHNR, CDR2 FQNEAQ (reference sequence). The TCR was taken from a woman aged 45 to 65 in good health and CMV-seropositive. Sequenced input: PBMCs. This sequence joins TRBV7-9 and TRBJ1-2, with 8 nucleotides matching TRBD1. CDR3 in amino acids: CARSFLGDRLVYGYTF. The CDR3 region has the DNA TGTGCCAGAAGCTTTCTAGGGGACAGGCTCGTTTATGGCTACACCTTC.